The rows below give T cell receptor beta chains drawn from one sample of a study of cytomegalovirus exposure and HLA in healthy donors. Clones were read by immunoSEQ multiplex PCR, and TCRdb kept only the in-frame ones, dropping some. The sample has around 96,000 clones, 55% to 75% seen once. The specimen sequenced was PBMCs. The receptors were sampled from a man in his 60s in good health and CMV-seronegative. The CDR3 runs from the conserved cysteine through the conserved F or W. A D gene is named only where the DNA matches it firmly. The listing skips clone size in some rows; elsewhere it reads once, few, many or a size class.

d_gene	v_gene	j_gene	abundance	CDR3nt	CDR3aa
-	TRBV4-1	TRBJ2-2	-	TGCGCCAGCAGCCAAGTCCTTTTCACGGGTACGAACACCGGGGAGCTGTTTTTT	CASSQVLFTGTNTGELFF
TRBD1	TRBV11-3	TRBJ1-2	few	TGTGCCAGCAGCTCAAGGGGGCGAGATGGCTACACCTTC	CASSSRGRDGYTF
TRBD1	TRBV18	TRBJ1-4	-	TGTGCCAGCTCACGCCGGACAGGGAGAAGTGAAAAACTGTTTTTT	CASSRRTGRSEKLFF
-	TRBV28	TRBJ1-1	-	TGTGCCAGCAGGGGGCGGGGGGGCACTGAAGCTTTCTTT	CASRGRGGTEAFF
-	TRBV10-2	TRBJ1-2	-	TGCGCCAGCAGTGAGTTAGTTAACTATGGCTACACCTTC	CASSELVNYGYTF
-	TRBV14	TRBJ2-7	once	TGTGCCAGCAGCGTCCGGGACTTCCCCTACGAGCAGTACTTC	CASSVRDFPYEQYF
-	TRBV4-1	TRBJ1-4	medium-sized	TGCGCCAGCAGCCAAGGGGCGATGGGTGAAAAACTGTTTTTT	CASSQGAMGEKLFF
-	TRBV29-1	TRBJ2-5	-	TGCAGCGTTGGTGGCGGAGAGTACCAAGAGACCCAGTACTTC	CSVGGGEYQETQYF
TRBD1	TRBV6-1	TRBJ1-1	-	TGTGCCAGCAGTCACGGACAGGGGGACACTGAAGCTTTCTTT	CASSHGQGDTEAFF
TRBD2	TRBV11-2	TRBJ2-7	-	TGTGCCAGCAGCTTAACACTAGCGGGGCCCCTCTACGAGCAGTACTTC	CASSLTLAGPLYEQYF
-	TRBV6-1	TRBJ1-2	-	TGTGCCAGCAGTGACCACAGGGCTGAGGTGATCGGCTACACCTTC	CASSDHRAEVIGYTF
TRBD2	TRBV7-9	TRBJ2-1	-	TGTGCCAGCAGCCCCTGGGCGGGAGGGCCATATGAGCAGTTCTTC	CASSPWAGGPYEQFF
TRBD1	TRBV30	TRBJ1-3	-	TGTGCCTGGAGTGTCGGGACAGGTGGTGGAAACACCATATATTTT	CAWSVGTGGGNTIYF
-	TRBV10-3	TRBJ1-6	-	TGTGCCATCAGTGTTGATCCTAACTCACCCCTCCACTTT	CAISVDPNSPLHF
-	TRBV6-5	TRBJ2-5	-	TGTGCCAGCAGTTACGGCGGTAGCGGAGAGACCCAGTACTTC	CASSYGGSGETQYF
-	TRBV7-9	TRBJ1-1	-	TGTGCCAGCAGCCAGGGACATCAGGCCGAAGCTTTCTTT	CASSQGHQAEAFF
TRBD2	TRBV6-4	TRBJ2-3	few	TGTGCCAGCACTGACTCAGGAACTAGCGGAACAGATACGCCGTATTTT	CASTDSGTSGTDTPYF
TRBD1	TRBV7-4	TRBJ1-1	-	TGTGCTAGCAGCTCCGATGGGACAGGGTGGGCTTTCTTT	CASSSDGTGWAFF
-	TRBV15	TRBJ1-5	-	TGTGCCACCAGCAGAGACAGGGTTGGGAGCAATCAGCCCCAGCATTTT	CATSRDRVGSNQPQHF
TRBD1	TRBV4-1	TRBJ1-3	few	TGCGCCAGCAGCCGAAAGGACAGGGGAAAGGGGTTCTCTGGAAACACCATATATTTT	CASSRKDRGKGFSGNTIYF
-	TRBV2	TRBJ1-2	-	TGTGCCAGCAGTGTTAGGGTGGGGGCACGGCATGGCTACACCTTC	CASSVRVGARHGYTF
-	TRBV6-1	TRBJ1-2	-	TGTGCCAGCAGTGACCCTCGTCCAGGGATCGCTAACTATGGCTACACCTTC	CASSDPRPGIANYGYTF
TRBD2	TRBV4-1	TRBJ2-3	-	TGCGCCAGCAGCCAAGATTGGGAGGGTGAGGGTCCAGGGCAGTATTTT	CASSQDWEGEGPGQYF
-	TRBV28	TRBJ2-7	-	TGTGCCAGCAGCATGCAGAACTACGAGCAGTACTTC	CASSMQNYEQYF
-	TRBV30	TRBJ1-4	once	TGTGCCTGGAGTGTAGGCGGGACTAATGAAAAACTGTTTTTT	CAWSVGGTNEKLFF
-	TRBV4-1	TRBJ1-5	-	TGCGCCAGCAGCCAAGATTCGGAGATCCCTCAGCCCCAGCATTTT	CASSQDSEIPQPQHF
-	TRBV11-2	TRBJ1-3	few	TGTGCCAGCAGCTCCCTCCGGGAGTCTGGAAACACCATATATTTT	CASSSLRESGNTIYF
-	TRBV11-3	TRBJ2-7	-	TGTGCCAGCAGCTTAGCCCCTAGCTCCTACGAGCAGTACTTC	CASSLAPSSYEQYF
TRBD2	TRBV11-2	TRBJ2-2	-	TGTGCCAGCAGCCTCTATTATAGCGGGAGTTACACCGGGGAGCTGTTTTTT	CASSLYYSGSYTGELFF
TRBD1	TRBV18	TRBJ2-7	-	TGTGCCAGCTCACAGACAGGGAATAAAAAGGGCGAGCAGTACTTC	CASSQTGNKKGEQYF
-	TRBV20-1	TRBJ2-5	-	TGCAGTGCTAGGGCCGAAGAGACCCAGTACTTC	CSARAEETQYF
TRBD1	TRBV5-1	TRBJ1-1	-	TGCGCCAGCAGCAAGGACAGGATGAACACTGAAGCTTTCTTT	CASSKDRMNTEAFF